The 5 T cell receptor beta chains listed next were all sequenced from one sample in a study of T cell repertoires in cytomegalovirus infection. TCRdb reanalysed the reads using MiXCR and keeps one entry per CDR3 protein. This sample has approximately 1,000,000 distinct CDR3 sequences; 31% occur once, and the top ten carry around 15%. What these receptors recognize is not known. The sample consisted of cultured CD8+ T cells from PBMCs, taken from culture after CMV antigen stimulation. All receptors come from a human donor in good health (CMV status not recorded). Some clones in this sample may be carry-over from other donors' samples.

The CDR3: CASSQEAGGYYNEQFF. In DNA form, the CDR3 reads TGCGCCAGCAGCCAGGAAGCAGGGGGCTACTACAATGAGCAGTTCTTC. This chain links TRBV4-1 with TRBJ2-1, with 8 bases that match TRBD1. With V trimmed by 3 bases and J by 3 bases, 7 bases remained unmatched. The germline V gene has CDR1 MGHRA and CDR2 YSYEKL. This CDR3 comprises 16 residues.

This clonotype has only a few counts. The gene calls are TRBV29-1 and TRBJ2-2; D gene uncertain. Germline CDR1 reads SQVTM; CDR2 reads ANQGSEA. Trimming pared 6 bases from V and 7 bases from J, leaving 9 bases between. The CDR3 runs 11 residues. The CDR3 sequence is CSVRANGELFF. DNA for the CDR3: TGCAGCGTCCGAGCGAACGGGGAGCTGTTTTTT.

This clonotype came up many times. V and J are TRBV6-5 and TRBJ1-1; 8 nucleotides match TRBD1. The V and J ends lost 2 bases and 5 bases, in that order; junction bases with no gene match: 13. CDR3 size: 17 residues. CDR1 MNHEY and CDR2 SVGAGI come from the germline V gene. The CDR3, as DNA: TGTGCCAGCAGTTACCTCATCCCGACAGGGGTTGGGACTGAAGCTTTCTTT. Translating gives CASSYLIPTGVGTEAFF.

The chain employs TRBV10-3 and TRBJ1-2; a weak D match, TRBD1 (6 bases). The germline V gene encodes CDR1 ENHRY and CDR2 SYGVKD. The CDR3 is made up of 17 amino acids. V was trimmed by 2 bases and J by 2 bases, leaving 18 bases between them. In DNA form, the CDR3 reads TGTGCCATCAGTGAGCTGCCACAGGGAAAGTGGAACTATGGCTACACCTTC. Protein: CAISELPQGKWNYGYTF.

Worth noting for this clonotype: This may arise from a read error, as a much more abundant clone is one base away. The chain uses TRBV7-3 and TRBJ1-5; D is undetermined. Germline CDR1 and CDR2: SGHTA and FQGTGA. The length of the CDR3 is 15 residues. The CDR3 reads CASSLDGYSNQSQHF. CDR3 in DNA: TGTGCCAGCAGCTTAGACGGATATAGCAATCAGTCCCAGCATTTT.